These 32 T cell receptor beta chains were sequenced from one sample in a study of CD8 T cells in Susac syndrome. Random hexamers were used to reverse transcribe the RNA input (about 0.45 to 1 ug). TCRdb redid the calling of the immunoSEQ multiplex PCR reads with MiXCR, one entry per CDR3 protein. The sample contains around 81,000 distinct CDR3 sequences, approximately 95% of which appear only once. The sequencing input was CD8+ T cells from PBMCs. These receptors came from a human donor with Susac syndrome.

The rearrangement uses TRBV12-3 or TRBV12-4 and TRBJ2-3; D is ambiguous. With 6 bases removed from V and 4 bases from J, the gap between germline ends came to 14 bases. This CDR3 contains 14 residues. The DNA for the CDR3 is TGTGCCAGCAGCACCCCTAGGGCTCCAGATACGCAGTATTTT. It specifies CASSTPRAPDTQYF.

The genes are TRBV4-1 and TRBJ2-5; a possible D gene is TRBD2 (7 bases). V lost 1 base and J lost 3, with 15 bases in between. From germline, CDR1 is MGHRA and CDR2 YSYEKL. The CDR3 is made up of 16 amino acids. CDR3 in DNA: TGCGCCAGCAGCCAAGGATACAGGGAGGGGGAAGAGACCCAGTACTTC. Protein sequence: CASSQGYREGEETQYF.

The V call is TRBV5-6, the J call TRBJ2-2; tentatively, D is TRBD1 or TRBD2 (5 bases each). The CDR3 is 14 residues long. Germline assignment: CDR1 SGHDT and CDR2 YYEEEE. The germline V and J ends were trimmed by 3 bases and 4 bases, with 10 bases remaining between them. The CDR3 reads CASSWGRATGELFF. The CDR3 DNA reads as TGTGCCAGCAGCTGGGGACGTGCCACCGGGGAGCTGTTTTTT.

This chain links TRBV7-9 with TRBJ1-2; tentative D call: TRBD1 (6 bases). CDR3 length: 13 residues. CDR1 SEHNR and CDR2 FQNEAQ come from the germline V gene (reference sequence). Trimming cost V 5 bases and J 8 bases, with 15 bases left between them. CDR3: CASSQADSSGYTF. CDR3 nucleotides: TGTGCCAGCAGCCAGGCGGACAGTAGCGGCTACACCTTC.

The CDR3: CAWNRAGGYNEQFF. The DNA for the CDR3 is TGTGCCTGGAATAGGGCAGGGGGCTACAATGAGCAGTTCTTC. The chain is built from TRBV30 and TRBJ2-1; TRBD1 agrees at 7 bases. Germline V gene lookup returns CDR1 GTSNPN and CDR2 SVGIG (reference sequence). CDR3 length equals 14 residues. Trimming cost V 4 bases and J 3 bases; bases outside gene matches: 6.

The V gene is TRBV6-5, the J gene TRBJ2-3; D gene ambiguous. CDR1 MNHEY and CDR2 SVGAGI come from the germline V gene. V was shortened by 6 bases and J by 2 bases, with 12 bases between the two germline ends. The CDR3 contains 14 residues. The CDR3 DNA is TGTGCCAGCAGCTCCAAAATTTACACAGATACGCAGTATTTT. Translation: CASSSKIYTDTQYF.

The chain recombines TRBV7-9 with TRBJ2-7; D may be TRBD1 (6 bases). Per the germline V gene, CDR1 is SEHNR and CDR2 is FQNEAQ (reference sequence). This CDR3 region has 13 residues. V was pared by 0 bases and J by 5 bases, with 8 bases between. CDR3 protein: CASSLARGNEQYF. In DNA, the CDR3 is TGTGCCAGCAGCTTAGCCAGGGGCAACGAGCAGTACTTC.

V usage is TRBV7-2 and J usage is TRBJ2-1; D unresolved. Germline loops: CDR1 SGHTA, CDR2 FQGNSA. The CDR3 contains 12 residues. This CDR3 reads CVSLSSYNEQFF. In DNA, the CDR3 is TGTGTGAGCCTAAGCTCCTACAATGAGCAGTTCTTC.

This sequence joins TRBV4-1 and TRBJ2-7; a weak D match, TRBD2 (5 bases). The CDR3 is made up of 13 amino acids. V was pared by 1 base and J by 5 bases, with 9 bases between. The germline V gene has CDR1 MGHRA and CDR2 YSYEKL. CDR3 bases: TGCGCCAGCAGCCAAGGAGGGAAGCACGAGCAGTACTTC. Amino acid sequence: CASSQGGKHEQYF.

V gene TRBV7-9 combines with J gene TRBJ2-1, with 7 bases aligning to TRBD1. Germline CDR1 is SEHNR and CDR2 is FQNEAQ (reference sequence). The CDR3 totals 14 residues. The ends lost 5 bases at V and 5 bases at J; junction bases unmatched: 6. This CDR3 is CASSHRDRDNEQFF. The CDR3, as DNA: TGTGCCAGCAGCCACCGGGACAGAGACAATGAGCAGTTCTTC.

This clonotype was observed a single time. The rearrangement links TRBV9 to TRBJ1-4; 8 bases map to TRBD1. Germline loops: CDR1 SGDLS, CDR2 YYNGEE. The trim removed 4 bases at V and 3 bases at J, leaving 11 bases unmatched. This CDR3 comprises 17 residues. The CDR3 is CASSSGQGGAANEKLFF. Written as DNA, the CDR3 is TGTGCCAGCAGCTCCGGACAGGGTGGTGCCGCTAATGAAAAACTGTTTTTT.

This chain joins TRBV7-9 and TRBJ1-4, with 7 bases aligning to TRBD1. Per germline, CDR1 SEHNR and CDR2 FQNEAQ (reference sequence). V trimming: 4 bases; J trimming: 3 bases; junction bases outside the gene matches: 2. The CDR3 totals 14 residues. DNA of the CDR3: TGTGCCAGCAGCTCTGACAGGGCTAATGAAAAACTGTTTTTT. Protein: CASSSDRANEKLFF.

The gene calls are TRBV29-1 and TRBJ2-1; 8 nucleotides line up with TRBD2. Trimming cost V 4 bases and J 6 bases; bases outside gene matches: 8. This CDR3 has 14 amino acids. Germline CDR1 reads SQVTM; CDR2 reads ANQGSEA. The CDR3 loop is CSVVTTGGPNEQFF. The CDR3 DNA is TGCAGCGTTGTGACAACGGGAGGGCCCAATGAGCAGTTCTTC.

This rearrangement joins TRBV27 to TRBJ2-1; 8 bases agree with TRBD2. The CDR3 consists of 15 residues. Germline V gene lookup returns CDR1 MNHEY and CDR2 SMNVEV (reference sequence). The V and J ends lost 6 bases and 4 bases, in that order; junction bases with no gene match: 8. CDR3 coding DNA: TGTGCCAGCAGACCAAGCGGGGGCCATTACAATGAGCAGTTCTTC. This gives the protein CASRPSGGHYNEQFF.

The rearrangement uses TRBV28 and TRBJ2-7, with TRBD1 as a possible D gene (5 bases). Trimming took off 2 bases at V and 6 bases at J, with 8 bases between the two ends. Germline V CDR1 and CDR2: MDHEN, SYDVKM. The CDR3 is 12 residues long. CDR3 residues: CASSLRGGEQYF. The CDR3 region has the DNA TGTGCCAGCAGTTTAAGGGGTGGCGAGCAGTACTTC.

This rearrangement joins TRBV20-1 to TRBJ2-1; 8 nucleotides agree with TRBD2. The V gene end was trimmed by 6 bases and the J gene end by 0 bases; junction bases not matched to a gene: 10. This CDR3 is 16 amino acids long. Germline values: CDR1 DFQATT, CDR2 SNEGSKA (reference sequence). In nucleotides, the CDR3 is TGCAGTGCCGTGGCCTCGGGGGGGATCTCCTACAATGAGCAGTTCTTC. Translated: CSAVASGGISYNEQFF.

The rearrangement links TRBV15 to TRBJ2-1, with unresolved D. The length of the CDR3 is 12 residues. The germline gives CDR1 LNHNV, CDR2 YYDKDF (reference sequence). V was shortened by 5 bases and J by 4 bases, with 6 bases between the two germline ends. The CDR3 DNA reads TGTGCCACCAGCTGGCGATACAATGAGCAGTTCTTC. Translated: CATSWRYNEQFF.

The V gene is TRBV19, the J gene TRBJ2-1, with unresolved D. Trimming removed 3 bases from V and 1 base from J, with 13 bases in between. Germline CDR1 LNHDA, CDR2 SQIVND (reference sequence). The CDR3 loop spans 16 amino acids. The CDR3 nucleotides are TGTGCCAGTAGTATCTTCCCGGACCCTTCCTACAATGAGCAGTTCTTC. Its translation: CASSIFPDPSYNEQFF.

This sequence joins TRBV5-1 and TRBJ2-2, with 9 nucleotides matching TRBD2. With V trimmed by 1 base and J by 0 bases, 7 bases remained unmatched. The CDR3 is 18 residues long. CDR1 and CDR2 from the germline V gene are SGHRS and YFSETQ. The CDR3 nucleotides read TGCGCCAGCAGCTTGTTCATACTAGCGGGCGCGAACACCGGGGAGCTGTTTTTT. Residues: CASSLFILAGANTGELFF.

The CDR3 is CASSQVQGQETQYF. The CDR3, as DNA: TGCGCCAGCAGCCAAGTCCAGGGCCAAGAGACCCAGTACTTC. This chain links TRBV4-1 with TRBJ2-5, with D perhaps TRBD1 (5 bases). The V gene's germline CDR1 is MGHRA and CDR2 YSYEKL. The CDR3 is 14 residues long. With 1 base removed from V and 1 base from J, the gap between germline ends came to 7 bases.

The chain recombines TRBV7-8 with TRBJ1-1, with D unclear. This CDR3 spans 14 amino acids. CDR1 SGHVS and CDR2 FQNEAQ come from the germline V gene. V lost 3 bases to trimming and J lost 1 base, with 9 bases between them. The CDR3 sequence is CASSFTVTNTEAFF. In DNA form, the CDR3 reads TGTGCCAGCAGCTTCACAGTGACGAACACTGAAGCTTTCTTT.

The chain joins TRBV4-1 to TRBJ2-6; TRBD2 matches 12 bases. CDR1 is MGHRA, CDR2 YSYEKL, per germline. The CDR3 sequence is 17 residues long. The J segment lost 1 base and the V segment lost 7 bases, leaving 5 bases of the junction unmatched. CDR3 nucleotides: TGCGCCAGCACGACTAGCGGGGGTACGTCTGGGGCCAACGTCCTGACTTTC. Protein: CASTTSGGTSGANVLTF.

About this clonotype: Because it lacks the conserved phenylalanine or tryptophan at the end, this CDR3 is likely a read error. The gene calls are TRBV25-1 and TRBJ2-1; D is uncertain. Germline V gives CDR1 MGHDK, CDR2 SYGVNS. The CDR3 consists of 11 residues. V lost 6 bases and J 6 bases, leaving 6 bases between the germline ends. The CDR3 sequence: CASRFTNEQFL. CDR3 bases: TGTGCCAGCAGGTTTACCAATGAGCAGTTCCTC.

This sequence joins TRBV6-2 or TRBV6-3 and TRBJ2-7; tentatively, D is TRBD1 (6 bases). From germline, CDR1 is MNHEY and CDR2 SVGEGT. With 1 base removed from V and 2 bases from J, the gap between germline ends came to 12 bases. The CDR3 length is 15 residues. The CDR3 sequence: CASSYWPGDTYEQYF. The CDR3 region has the DNA TGTGCCAGCAGTTACTGGCCAGGGGACACCTACGAGCAGTACTTC.

The chain uses TRBV6-5 and TRBJ1-1; D call uncertain. CDR1 and CDR2 from the germline V gene are MNHEY and SVGAGI. The V gene lost 7 bases and the J gene lost 1 base, with 4 bases spanning the gap. The CDR3 runs 11 residues. CDR3 coding DNA: TGTGCCAGCAAAGCGAACACTGAAGCTTTCTTT. Its translation is CASKANTEAFF.

This chain uses TRBV20-1 with TRBJ2-1, with D perhaps matching TRBD2 (6 bases). The CDR3 covers 13 residues. Germline V gene data show CDR1 as DFQATT and CDR2 as SNEGSKA (reference sequence). The CDR3 here is CTPKDYDGGEQFF. CDR3 coding DNA: TGCACCCCGAAAGATTACGACGGGGGTGAGCAGTTCTTC.

The chain joins TRBV5-8 to TRBJ2-3; D not resolved. Germline loops: CDR1 SGHTS, CDR2 YDEGEE. There are 16 residues in the CDR3. V lost 4 bases, J lost 4 bases, and 19 bases lay in between. CDR3 sequence reads: CASSPNLAAAPDTQYF. The CDR3, as DNA: TGTGCCAGCAGCCCAAATCTGGCCGCGGCACCAGATACGCAGTATTTT.

The chain links TRBV7-8 to TRBJ2-7; possibly TRBD1 for D (5 bases). In germline, CDR1 is SGHVS, CDR2 FQNEAQ. The V end lost 2 bases, the J end lost 2 bases, and 10 bases lay between the germline ends. The CDR3 has 14 residues. CDR3 sequence (DNA): TGTGCCAGCAGCTTACGACAGTCGACCTACGAGCAGTACTTC. Translating gives CASSLRQSTYEQYF.

The chain uses TRBV5-6 and TRBJ2-5; D possibly corresponds to TRBD2 (5 bases). This CDR3 has 14 amino acids. In germline, CDR1 is SGHDT, CDR2 YYEEEE. Trimming took 4 bases from V and 2 from J, leaving 12 bases between them. DNA of the CDR3: TGTGCCAGCAGCCCTGAGCGGCCTCAAGAGACCCAGTACTTC. It specifies CASSPERPQETQYF. Using reference TRBV5-6 and TRBJ2-5 for the parts outside the CDR3, the full variable domain is DAGVTQSPTHLIKTRGQQVTLRCSPKSGHDTVSWYQQALGQGPQFIFQYYEEEERQRGNFPDRFSGHQFPNYSSELNVNALLLGDSALYLCASSPERPQETQYFGPGTRLLVL.

The J gene is TRBJ2-7, the V gene TRBV5-6, with 9 bases lining up with TRBD2. This CDR3 spans 15 amino acids. V shed 3 bases and J 4 bases; nucleotides not matched to a gene: 8. Germline CDR1 reads SGHDT; CDR2 reads YYEEEE. The CDR3 here is CASSWGSGSPYEQYF. The CDR3 DNA follows: TGTGCCAGCAGCTGGGGTAGCGGGAGCCCATACGAGCAGTACTTC.

The J gene is TRBJ2-1, the V gene TRBV28, with TRBD1 identical over 7 bases. With V trimmed by 8 bases and J by 6 bases, 10 bases remained unmatched. The CDR3 totals 14 residues. CDR1 and CDR2 from the germline V gene are MDHEN and SYDVKM. The CDR3: CASGRQGWVNEQFF. The CDR3 bases are TGTGCCAGCGGGCGACAGGGTTGGGTCAATGAGCAGTTCTTC.

The chain combines TRBV3-1 with TRBJ2-7; 10 bases are shared with TRBD1. With V trimmed by 0 bases and J by 6 bases, 8 bases remained unmatched. The CDR3 consists of 16 residues. Per the germline V gene, CDR1 is LGHDT and CDR2 is YNNKEL (reference sequence). In DNA form, the CDR3 reads TGTGCCAGCAGCCAAGAGGAGAGACAGGGGGCAGGCGAGCAGTACTTC. Residues: CASSQEERQGAGEQYF.